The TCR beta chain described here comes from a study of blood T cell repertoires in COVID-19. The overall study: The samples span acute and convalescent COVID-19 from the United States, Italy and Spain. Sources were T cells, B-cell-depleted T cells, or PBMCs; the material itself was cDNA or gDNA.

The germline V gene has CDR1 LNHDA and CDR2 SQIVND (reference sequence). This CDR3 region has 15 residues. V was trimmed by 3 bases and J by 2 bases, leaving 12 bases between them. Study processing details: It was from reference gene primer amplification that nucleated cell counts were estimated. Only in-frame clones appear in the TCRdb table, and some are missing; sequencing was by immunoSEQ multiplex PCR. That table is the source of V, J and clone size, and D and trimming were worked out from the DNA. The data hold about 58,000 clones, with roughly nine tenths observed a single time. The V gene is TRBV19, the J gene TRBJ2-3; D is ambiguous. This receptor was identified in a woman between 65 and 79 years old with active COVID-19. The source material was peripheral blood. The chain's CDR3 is CASSITPTFTDTQYF. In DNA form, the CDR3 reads TGTGCCAGTAGTATTACCCCGACTTTCACAGATACGCAGTATTTT.